Presented here are 2 T cell receptor beta chains from one specimen sequenced in a study of immune evolution from preneoplasia to lung adenocarcinoma (dated by TCRdb to the early 2020s). The protocol used for the library was the immunoSEQ multiplex PCR assay. Held by TCRdb, this immuneACCESS table contains in-frame sequences only and omits some clones. Under half of the omission traces to an unresolved V gene where checked; the cause of the rest is unknown. In this sample the table shows around 10,000 clones, more than 70% of which occur a single time. Under 30% of the sample goes to the ten largest clones. Sequencing used FFPE normal lung tissue adjacent to the tumor. The receptors derive from a person between 55 and 70 years old with lung adenocarcinoma. Some clones in this sample may be carry-over from other donors' samples.

The rearrangement joins TRBV7-9 to TRBJ2-1; TRBD1 matches 7 bases. Looked up from germline, CDR1 is SEHNR and CDR2 is FQNEAQ (reference sequence). The CDR3 is made up of 11 amino acids. V shed 5 bases and J 9 bases; nucleotides not matched to a gene: 1. The chain's CDR3 is CASSRDSEQFF. DNA of the CDR3: TGTGCCAGCAGCCGGGACAGTGAGCAGTTCTTC.

The chain couples TRBV2 to TRBJ1-5; no firm D call. The V and J ends lost 7 bases and 5 bases respectively, with 15 bases between them. In germline, CDR1 is SNHLY, CDR2 FYNNEI. The CDR3 runs 14 residues. The CDR3 loop reads CASTPEVPHQPQHF. In DNA, the CDR3 is TGTGCCAGCACACCCGAGGTCCCACATCAGCCCCAGCATTTT.